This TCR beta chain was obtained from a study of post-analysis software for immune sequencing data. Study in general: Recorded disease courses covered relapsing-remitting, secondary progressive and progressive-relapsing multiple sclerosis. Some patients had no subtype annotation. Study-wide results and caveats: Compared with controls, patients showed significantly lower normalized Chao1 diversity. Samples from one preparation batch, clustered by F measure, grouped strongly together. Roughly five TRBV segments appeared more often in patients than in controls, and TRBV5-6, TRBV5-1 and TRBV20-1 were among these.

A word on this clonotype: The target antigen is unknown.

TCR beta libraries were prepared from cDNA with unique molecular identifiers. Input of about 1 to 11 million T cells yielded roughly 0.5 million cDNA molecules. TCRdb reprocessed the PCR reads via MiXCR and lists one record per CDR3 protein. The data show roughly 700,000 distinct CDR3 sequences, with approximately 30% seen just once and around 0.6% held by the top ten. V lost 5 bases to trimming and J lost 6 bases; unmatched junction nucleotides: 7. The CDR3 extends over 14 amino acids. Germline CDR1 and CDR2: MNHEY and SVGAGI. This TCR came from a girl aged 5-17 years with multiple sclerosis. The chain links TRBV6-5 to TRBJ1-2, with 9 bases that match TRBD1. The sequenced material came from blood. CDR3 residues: CASSPGQGTDGYTF. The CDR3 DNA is TGTGCCAGCAGTCCGGGACAGGGTACGGATGGCTACACCTTC.